This TCR beta chain appears in the sequencing data of a study of blood T cell repertoires in COVID-19. Study as a whole: Specimens from acute and convalescent COVID-19 originated in the United States, Italy and Spain. T cells, B-cell-depleted T cells, or PBMCs provided the cDNA or gDNA that served as material.

Trimming shortened V by 6 bases and J by 3 bases, and 7 bases separated the two germline ends. The CDR3 spans 12 residues. CDR1 is LNHDA and CDR2 is SQIVND in the germline V gene (reference sequence). In the authors' methods: For nucleated cells, counts were estimated from reference gene primer amplification. The repertoire was sequenced with immunoSEQ multiplex PCR; TCRdb's copy has only in-frame clones and lacks some. V and J calls and clone size are those listed in that table; D and trimming were worked out from the DNA. The table shows more than 15,000 clones, with around nine tenths occurring only once.

The chain combines TRBV19 with TRBJ2-3; no clear D. This receptor was identified in a human donor in a cohort sampled during active COVID-19. Sequencing was done on a sample of peripheral blood. CDR3 region: CASRAGTDTQYF. The CDR3 region has the DNA TGTGCCAGTAGGGCCGGGACAGATACGCAGTATTTT.